This paragraph reports one T cell receptor (beta chain). The entry originates in a study of control samples from healthy donors and cancer patients. Clones were sequenced by immunoSEQ multiplex PCR, and TCRdb holds only the in-frame ones, with some missing. The table shows tens of thousands of clones, with roughly 87% occurring only once. V was cut by 1 base and J by 6 bases, with 9 bases left in between. Germline CDR1 LGHNA, CDR2 YNFKEQ. CDR3 length: 14 residues. The sequencing sample was made of PBMCs. The chain carries TRBV4-2 and TRBJ1-4, with D possibly TRBD1 on 5 matching bases. This sequence originates from a man in his sixties with head and neck cancer. CDR3 region: CASSQVLRDEKLFF. The CDR3, as DNA: TGTGCCAGCAGCCAAGTTCTCAGGGATGAAAAACTGTTTTTT.